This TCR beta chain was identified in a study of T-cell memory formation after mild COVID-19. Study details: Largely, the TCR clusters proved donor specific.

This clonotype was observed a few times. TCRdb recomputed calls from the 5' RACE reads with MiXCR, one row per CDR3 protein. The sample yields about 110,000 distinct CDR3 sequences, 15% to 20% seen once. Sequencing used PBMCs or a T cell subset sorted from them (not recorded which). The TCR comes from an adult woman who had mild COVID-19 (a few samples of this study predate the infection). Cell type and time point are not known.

CDR3 in DNA: TGCGCCAGCAGCCCCGGGCAGTCGGACTCGAGCGACTACACCTTC. Its protein product is CASSPGQSDSSDYTF. V is TRBV4-1 and J is TRBJ1-2; D is unclear. Germline lookup yields CDR1 MGHRA and CDR2 YSYEKL. The V end was cut by 4 bases, the J end by 10 bases, with 22 bases between. This CDR3 contains 15 residues.